The source of this T cell receptor beta chain is a study of technical replicates of blood from several donors (dated by TCRdb to about 2017). For CDR1 and CDR2, the germline V gene lists MNHNS and SASEGT. The CDR3 runs 13 amino acids, cysteine and phenylalanine included. Of the read, only the CDR3 DNA is kept; its 39 bases are in frame from base 1. Cut back by 3 bases and 3 bases, the V and J ends lie 9 bases apart. A note on this clone: Its cognate antigen has yet to be identified. The input lacks base qualities; no much larger clone sits a single base away.

The library was made by the immunoSEQ multiplex PCR assay. In its TCRdb copy, this immuneACCESS table keeps in-frame sequences only and misses some clones. Where compared with another copy, unresolved V genes explain less than half of these, and the others have no known cause. The sample data list tens of thousands of clones, and around 97% of these were observed just once. The ten largest clones capture roughly 0.21% of the sample. This sequence uses TRBV6-1 and TRBJ2-7, with the D segment identity uncertain. This TCR was recovered from a human donor in good health. The material sequenced was T cells isolated from PBMCs. The DNA reads as follows: TGTGCCAGCAGTGAGGGTCTAGTCTACGAGCAGTACTTC. Translated, it gives CASSEGLVYEQYF.